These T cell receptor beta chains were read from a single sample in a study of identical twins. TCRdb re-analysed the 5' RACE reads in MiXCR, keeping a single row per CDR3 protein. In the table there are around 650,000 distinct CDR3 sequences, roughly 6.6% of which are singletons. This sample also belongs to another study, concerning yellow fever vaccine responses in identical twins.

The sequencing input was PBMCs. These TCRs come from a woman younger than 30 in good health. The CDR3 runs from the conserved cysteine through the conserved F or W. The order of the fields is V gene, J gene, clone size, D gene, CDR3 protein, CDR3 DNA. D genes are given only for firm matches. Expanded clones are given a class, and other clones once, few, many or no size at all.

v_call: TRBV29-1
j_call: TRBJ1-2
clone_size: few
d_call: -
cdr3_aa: CSVDGESNYGYTF
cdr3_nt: TGCAGCGTGGACGGTGAATCTAACTATGGCTACACCTTC

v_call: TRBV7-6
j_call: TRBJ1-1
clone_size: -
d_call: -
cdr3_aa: CASSTNRVEAFF
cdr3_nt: TGTGCCAGCAGCACGAACAGGGTTGAAGCTTTCTTT

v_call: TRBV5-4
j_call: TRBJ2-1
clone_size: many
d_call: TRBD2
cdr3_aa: CASSAGTSGGVSYNEQFF
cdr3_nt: TGTGCCAGCAGCGCCGGGACTAGCGGGGGGGTTTCCTACAATGAGCAGTTCTTC

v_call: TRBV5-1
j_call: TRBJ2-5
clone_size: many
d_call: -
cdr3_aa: CASSLALTKQETQYF
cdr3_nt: TGCGCCAGCAGCTTGGCCCTGACAAAACAAGAGACCCAGTACTTC

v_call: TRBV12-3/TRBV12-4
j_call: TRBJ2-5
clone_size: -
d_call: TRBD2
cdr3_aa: CASSRYRARGGETQYF
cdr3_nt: TGTGCCAGCAGTCGCTACCGGGCTCGGGGGGGGGAGACCCAGTACTTC

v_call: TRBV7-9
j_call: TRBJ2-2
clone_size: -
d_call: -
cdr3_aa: CASSLAGVYTGELFF
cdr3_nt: TGTGCCAGCAGCTTAGCGGGAGTGTACACCGGGGAGCTGTTTTTT

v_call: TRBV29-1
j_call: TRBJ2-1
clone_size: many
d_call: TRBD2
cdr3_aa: CSVAGGGDNEQFF
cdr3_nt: TGCAGCGTAGCGGGAGGTGGTGACAATGAGCAGTTCTTC

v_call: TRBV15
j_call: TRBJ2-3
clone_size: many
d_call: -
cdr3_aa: CATSRLPFTDTQYF
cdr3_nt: TGTGCCACCAGCAGACTTCCTTTCACAGATACGCAGTATTTT

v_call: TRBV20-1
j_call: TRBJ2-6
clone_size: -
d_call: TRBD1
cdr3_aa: CSATTGVGANVLTF
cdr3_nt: TGCAGTGCAACGACAGGGGTTGGGGCCAACGTCCTGACTTTC

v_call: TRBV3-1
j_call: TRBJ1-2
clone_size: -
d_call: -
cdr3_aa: CASRARDGYYGYTF
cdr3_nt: TGTGCCAGCAGGGCTAGGGACGGGTACTATGGCTACACCTTC

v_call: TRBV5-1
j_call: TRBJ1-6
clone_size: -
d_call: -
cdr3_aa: CASKEEAGASPLHF
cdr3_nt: TGCGCCAGCAAGGAAGAAGCTGGAGCTTCACCCCTCCACTTT

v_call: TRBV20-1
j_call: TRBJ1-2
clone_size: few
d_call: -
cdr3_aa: CSARDTGGVGYTF
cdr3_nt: TGCAGTGCTAGAGATACGGGGGGCGTTGGCTACACCTTC

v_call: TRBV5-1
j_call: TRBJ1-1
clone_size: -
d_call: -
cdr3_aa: CASSLGGTAWVNTEAFF
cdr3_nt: TGCGCCAGCAGCTTGGGGGGGACGGCATGGGTGAACACTGAAGCTTTCTTT

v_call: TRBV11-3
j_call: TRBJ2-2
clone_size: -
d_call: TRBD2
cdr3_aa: CASSPSGANTGELFF
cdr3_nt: TGTGCCAGCAGCCCTAGCGGGGCGAACACCGGGGAGCTGTTTTTT

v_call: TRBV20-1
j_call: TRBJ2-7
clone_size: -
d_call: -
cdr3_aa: CSARRVRGGLYEQYF
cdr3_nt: TGCAGTGCTAGGCGGGTCCGGGGAGGACTCTACGAGCAGTACTTC

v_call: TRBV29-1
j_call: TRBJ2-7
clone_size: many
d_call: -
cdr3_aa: CSVDDGYEQYF
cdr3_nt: TGCAGCGTTGATGATGGCTACGAGCAGTACTTC